The sequence of this T cell receptor beta chain was determined in a study of control samples from healthy donors and cancer patients. The data were produced by immunoSEQ multiplex PCR, yet TCRdb's version contains in-frame clones alone and is incomplete. Altogether about 410,000 clones are present, about 93% being singletons, with the ten largest covering 5% to 8%. Germline lookup yields CDR1 SGHAT and CDR2 FQDESV (reference sequence). This CDR3 comprises 12 residues. Losses at the gene ends were 6 bases for V and 3 bases for J; bases not matched to a gene: 1. Source material: PBMCs. The clonotype was recovered from a man aged 35-49 years with head and neck cancer. The chain has TRBV11-1 and TRBJ2-7; 8 nucleotides agree with TRBD2. The CDR3 loop reads CASSSGVYEQYF. CDR3 bases: TGTGCCAGCAGTAGCGGGGTCTACGAGCAGTACTTC.